This entry concerns a single T cell receptor beta chain. TCRdb keeps only in-frame clones here, not all; method: immunoSEQ multiplex PCR. The profile covers about 240,000 clones, with 83% appearing a single time and about 3.6% taken by the ten largest. The CDR3 is 18 amino acids. These data come from a study of blood T cell repertoires in COVID-19. The chain links TRBV21-1 to TRBJ1-5; the table gives TRBD1 as D, unverified against the DNA. TRBV21-1 is a documented pseudogene. The receptor was isolated from a woman between 40 and 50 years old who had been exposed to COVID-19. Sequenced material: PBMCs or T cells enriched from blood (not recorded which). The CDR3 nucleotides read TGTGCCAGCAGCACCAAAGGGGTTAAGACTCCGAGGAATCAGCCCCAGCATTTT. Translating gives CASSTKGVKTPRNQPQHF.